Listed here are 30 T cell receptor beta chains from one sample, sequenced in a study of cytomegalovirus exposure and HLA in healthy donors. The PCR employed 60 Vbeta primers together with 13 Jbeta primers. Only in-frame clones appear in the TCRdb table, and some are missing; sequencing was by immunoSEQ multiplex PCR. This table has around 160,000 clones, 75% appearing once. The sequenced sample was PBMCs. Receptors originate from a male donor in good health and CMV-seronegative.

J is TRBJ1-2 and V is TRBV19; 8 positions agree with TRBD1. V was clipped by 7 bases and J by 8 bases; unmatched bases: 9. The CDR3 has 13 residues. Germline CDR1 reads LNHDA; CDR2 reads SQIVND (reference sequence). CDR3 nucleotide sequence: TGTGCCAGTACGGGGACAGGACCGTTCGGCTACACCTTC. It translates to CASTGTGPFGYTF.

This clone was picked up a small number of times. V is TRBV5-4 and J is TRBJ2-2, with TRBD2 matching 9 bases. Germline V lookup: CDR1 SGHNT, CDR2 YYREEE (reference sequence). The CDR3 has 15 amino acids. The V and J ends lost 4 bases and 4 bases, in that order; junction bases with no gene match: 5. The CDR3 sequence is CASSPRRGGTGELFF. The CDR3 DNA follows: TGTGCCAGCAGCCCGAGGCGGGGGGGCACCGGGGAGCTGTTTTTT.

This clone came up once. The CDR3: CASSGRTSGRYEQYF. CDR3 DNA sequence: TGTGCCAGCAGTGGGCGGACTAGCGGGAGGTACGAGCAGTACTTC. The chain joins TRBV6-1 to TRBJ2-7, with 14 bases fitting TRBD2. Germline V gene lookup returns CDR1 MNHNS and CDR2 SASEGT. CDR3 length: 15 amino acids. Germline trimming cut 4 bases from V and 4 bases from J; bases unmatched to any gene: 3.

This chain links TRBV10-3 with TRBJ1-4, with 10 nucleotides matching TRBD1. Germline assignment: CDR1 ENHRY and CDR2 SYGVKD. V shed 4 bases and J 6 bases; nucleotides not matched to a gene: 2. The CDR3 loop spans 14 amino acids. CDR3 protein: CAISGQGADEKLFF. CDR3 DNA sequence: TGTGCCATCAGTGGACAGGGGGCTGATGAAAAACTGTTTTTT.

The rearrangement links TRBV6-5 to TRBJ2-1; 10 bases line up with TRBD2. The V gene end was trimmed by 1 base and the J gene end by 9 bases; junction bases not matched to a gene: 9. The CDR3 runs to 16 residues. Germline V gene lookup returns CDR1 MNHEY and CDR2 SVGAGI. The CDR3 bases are TGTGCCAGCAGTTACTGGCCTAGCGGGGGCTTAGGTGAGCAGTTCTTC. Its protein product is CASSYWPSGGLGEQFF.

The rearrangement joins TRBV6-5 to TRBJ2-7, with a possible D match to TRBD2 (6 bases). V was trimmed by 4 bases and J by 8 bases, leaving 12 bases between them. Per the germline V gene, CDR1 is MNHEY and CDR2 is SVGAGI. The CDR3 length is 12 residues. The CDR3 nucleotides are TGTGCCAGCAGTTTTGGAGGGTACAAGCAGTACTTC. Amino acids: CASSFGGYKQYF.

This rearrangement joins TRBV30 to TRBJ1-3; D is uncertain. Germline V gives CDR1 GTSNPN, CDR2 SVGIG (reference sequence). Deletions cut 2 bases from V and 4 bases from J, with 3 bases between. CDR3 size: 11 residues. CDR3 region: CAWSPGNTIYF. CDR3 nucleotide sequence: TGTGCCTGGAGTCCAGGAAACACCATATATTTT.

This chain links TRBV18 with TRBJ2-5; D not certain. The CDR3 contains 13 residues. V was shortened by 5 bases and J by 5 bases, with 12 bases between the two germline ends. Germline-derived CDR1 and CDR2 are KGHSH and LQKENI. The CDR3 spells CASSTGMGETQYF. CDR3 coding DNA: TGTGCCAGCTCAACCGGAATGGGCGAGACCCAGTACTTC.

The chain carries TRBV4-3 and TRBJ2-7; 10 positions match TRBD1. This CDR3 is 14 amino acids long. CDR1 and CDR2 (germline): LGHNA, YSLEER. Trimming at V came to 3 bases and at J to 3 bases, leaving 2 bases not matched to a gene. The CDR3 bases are TGCGCCAGCAGCCACGGACAGGGGGACTACGAGCAGTACTTC. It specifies CASSHGQGDYEQYF.

The CDR3 loop reads CASSLGRGEGDGYTF. In nucleotides, the CDR3 is TGTGCCAGCAGCTTAGGCCGGGGGGAGGGAGATGGCTACACCTTC. The genes are TRBV13 and TRBJ1-2; weak D call: TRBD1 (5 bases). CDR3 length: 15 residues. The V gene lost 0 bases and the J gene lost 6 bases, with 14 bases spanning the gap. The germline V gene has CDR1 PRHDT and CDR2 FYEKMQ (reference sequence).

In DNA form, the CDR3 reads TGTGCCAGCACCACGTCAGGACAGGGTATGGACAATGAGCAGTTCTTC. It specifies CASTTSGQGMDNEQFF. The chain uses TRBV28 and TRBJ2-1; 8 nucleotides match TRBD1. Germline V CDR1 and CDR2: MDHEN, SYDVKM. V trimming: 7 bases; J trimming: 5 bases; junction bases outside the gene matches: 13. The CDR3 runs to 16 residues.

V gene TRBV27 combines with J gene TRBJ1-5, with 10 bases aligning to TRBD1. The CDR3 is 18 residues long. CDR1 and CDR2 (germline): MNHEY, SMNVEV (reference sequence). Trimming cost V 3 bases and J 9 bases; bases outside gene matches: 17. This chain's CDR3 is CASSFPSSGQGRSGPQHF. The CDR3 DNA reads TGTGCCAGCAGTTTCCCCTCTTCGGGACAGGGGCGTTCGGGGCCCCAGCATTTT.

The CDR3: CATSRRQTGRDEKLFF. Written as DNA, the CDR3 is TGTGCCACCAGCAGACGCCAGACAGGGCGGGATGAAAAACTGTTTTTT. The rearrangement links TRBV15 to TRBJ1-4; 7 bases map to TRBD1. Per germline, CDR1 LNHNV and CDR2 YYDKDF (reference sequence). V lost 2 bases to trimming and J lost 6 bases; unmatched junction nucleotides: 9. CDR3 length: 16 residues. Looking up the rest from reference TRBV15 and TRBJ1-4 gives the full variable domain: DAMVIQNPRYQVTQFGKPVTLSCSQTLNHNVMYWYQQKSSQAPKLLFHYYDKDFNNEADTPDNFQSRRPNTSFCFLDIRSPGLGDTAMYLCATSRRQTGRDEKLFFGSGTQLSVL.

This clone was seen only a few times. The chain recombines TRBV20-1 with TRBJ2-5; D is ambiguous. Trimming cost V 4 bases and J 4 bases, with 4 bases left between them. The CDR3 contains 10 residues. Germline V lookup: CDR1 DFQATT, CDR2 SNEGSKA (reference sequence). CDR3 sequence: CSAMRETQYF. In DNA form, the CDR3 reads TGCAGTGCTATGCGAGAGACCCAGTACTTC.

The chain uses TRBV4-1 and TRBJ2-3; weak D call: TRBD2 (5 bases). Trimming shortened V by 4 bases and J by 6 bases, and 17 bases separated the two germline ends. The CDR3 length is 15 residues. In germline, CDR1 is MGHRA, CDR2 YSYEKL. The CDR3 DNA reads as TGCGCCAGCAGCCGAGCTGAGGGCGTATTCGATACGCAGTATTTT. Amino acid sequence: CASSRAEGVFDTQYF.

The CDR3 region is CASSLDGQGRDGYTF. DNA for the CDR3: TGTGCCAGCAGCTTAGATGGACAGGGGAGGGATGGCTACACCTTC. The gene calls are TRBV7-9 and TRBJ1-2; TRBD1 matches 9 bases. This CDR3 is built from 15 residues. Per germline, CDR1 SEHNR and CDR2 FQNEAQ (reference sequence). The V and J ends lost 1 base and 6 bases, in that order; junction bases with no gene match: 6.

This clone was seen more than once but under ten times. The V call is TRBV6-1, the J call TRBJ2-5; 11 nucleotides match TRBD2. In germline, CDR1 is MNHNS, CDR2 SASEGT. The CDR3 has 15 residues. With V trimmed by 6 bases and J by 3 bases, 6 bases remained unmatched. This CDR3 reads CASSLGLAVKETQYF. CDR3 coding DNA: TGTGCCAGCAGCCTGGGACTAGCGGTAAAAGAGACCCAGTACTTC.

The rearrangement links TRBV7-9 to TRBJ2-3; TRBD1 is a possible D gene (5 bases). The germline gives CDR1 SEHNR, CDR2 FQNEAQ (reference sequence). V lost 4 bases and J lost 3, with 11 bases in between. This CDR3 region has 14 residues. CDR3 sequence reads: CASSSGAGTDTQYF. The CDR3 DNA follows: TGTGCCAGCAGCTCAGGTGCAGGGACAGATACGCAGTATTTT.

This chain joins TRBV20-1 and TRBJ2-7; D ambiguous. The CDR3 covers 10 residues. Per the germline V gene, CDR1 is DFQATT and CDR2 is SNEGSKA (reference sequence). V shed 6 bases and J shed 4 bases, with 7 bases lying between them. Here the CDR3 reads CSALPYEQYF. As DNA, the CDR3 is TGCAGTGCCCTTCCTTACGAGCAGTACTTC.

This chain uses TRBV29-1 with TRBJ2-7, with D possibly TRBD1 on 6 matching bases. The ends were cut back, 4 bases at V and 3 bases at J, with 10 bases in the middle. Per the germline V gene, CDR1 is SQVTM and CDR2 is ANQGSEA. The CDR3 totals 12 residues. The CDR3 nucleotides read TGCAGCGTTGGAGTACAGGGCTACGAGCAGTACTTC. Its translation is CSVGVQGYEQYF.

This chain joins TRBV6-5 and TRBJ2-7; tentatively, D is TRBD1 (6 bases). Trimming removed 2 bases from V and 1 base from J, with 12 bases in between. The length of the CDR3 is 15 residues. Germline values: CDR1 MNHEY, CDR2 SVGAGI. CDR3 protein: CASSYKQGGSYEQYF. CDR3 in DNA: TGTGCCAGCAGTTACAAACAGGGTGGATCCTACGAGCAGTACTTC.

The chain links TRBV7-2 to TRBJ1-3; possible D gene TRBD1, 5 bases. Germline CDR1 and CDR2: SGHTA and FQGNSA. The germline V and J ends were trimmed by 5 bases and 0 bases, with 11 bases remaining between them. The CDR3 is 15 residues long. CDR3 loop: CASSQGGRSGNTIYF. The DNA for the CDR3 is TGTGCCAGCAGCCAGGGTGGGCGCTCTGGAAACACCATATATTTT.

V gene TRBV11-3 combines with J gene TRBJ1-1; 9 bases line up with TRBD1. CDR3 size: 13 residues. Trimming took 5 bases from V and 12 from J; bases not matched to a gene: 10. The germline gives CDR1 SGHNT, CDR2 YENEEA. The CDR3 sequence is CASSLRDRERPFF. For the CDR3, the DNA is TGTGCCAGCAGCCTTCGGGACAGGGAGAGGCCTTTCTTT. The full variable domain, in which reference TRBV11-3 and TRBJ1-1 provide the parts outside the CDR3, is EAGVVQSPRYKIIEKKQPVAFWCNPISGHNTLYWYLQNLGQGPELLIRYENEEAVDDSQLPKDRFSAERLKGVDSTLKIQPAELGDSAVYLCASSLRDRERPFFGQGTRLTVV.

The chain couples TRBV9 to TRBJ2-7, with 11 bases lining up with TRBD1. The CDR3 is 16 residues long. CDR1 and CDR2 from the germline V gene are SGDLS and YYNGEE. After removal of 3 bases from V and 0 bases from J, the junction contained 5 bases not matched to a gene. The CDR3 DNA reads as TGTGCCAGCAGCGAGGGGACAGGGGGTTACTCCTACGAGCAGTACTTC. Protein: CASSEGTGGYSYEQYF.

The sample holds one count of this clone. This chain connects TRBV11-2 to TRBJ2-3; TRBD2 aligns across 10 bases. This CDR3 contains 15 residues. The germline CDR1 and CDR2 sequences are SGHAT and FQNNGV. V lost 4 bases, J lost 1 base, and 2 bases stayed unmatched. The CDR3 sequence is CASSYGTSGTDTQYF. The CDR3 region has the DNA TGTGCCAGCAGCTATGGGACTAGCGGCACAGATACGCAGTATTTT.

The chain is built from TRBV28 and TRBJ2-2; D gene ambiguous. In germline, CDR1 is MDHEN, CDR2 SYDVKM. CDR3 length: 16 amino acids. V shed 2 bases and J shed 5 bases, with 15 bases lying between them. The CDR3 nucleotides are TGTGCCAGCAGTTTAGAGAGGAAATATTGGACCGGGGAGCTGTTTTTT. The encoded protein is CASSLERKYWTGELFF.

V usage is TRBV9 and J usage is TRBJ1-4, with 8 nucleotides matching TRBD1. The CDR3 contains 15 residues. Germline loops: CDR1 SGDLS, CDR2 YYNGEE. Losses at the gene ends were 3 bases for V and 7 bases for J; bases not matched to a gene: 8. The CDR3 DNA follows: TGTGCCAGCAGCGCAAGACAGGGGAGCGTTGAAAAACTGTTTTTT. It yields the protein CASSARQGSVEKLFF.

The CDR3 loop reads CASSLLAGEGGELFF. CDR3 bases: TGTGCCAGCAGCTTATTAGCGGGGGAGGGCGGGGAGCTGTTTTTT. The V gene is TRBV11-2, the J gene TRBJ2-2; 9 bases fit TRBD2. From germline, CDR1 is SGHAT and CDR2 FQNNGV. V gave up 2 bases and J gave up 7 bases; unmatched junction bases: 5. CDR3 size: 15 residues.

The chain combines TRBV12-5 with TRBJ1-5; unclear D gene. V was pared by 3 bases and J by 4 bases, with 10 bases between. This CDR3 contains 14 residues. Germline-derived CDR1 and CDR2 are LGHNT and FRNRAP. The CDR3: CASGFRPGNQPQHF. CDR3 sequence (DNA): TGTGCTAGTGGTTTTCGTCCGGGAAATCAGCCCCAGCATTTT.

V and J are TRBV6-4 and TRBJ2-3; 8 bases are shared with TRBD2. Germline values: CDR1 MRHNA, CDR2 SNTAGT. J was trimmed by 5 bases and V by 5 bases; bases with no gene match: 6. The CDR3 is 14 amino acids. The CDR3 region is CASSKAGEGDTQYF. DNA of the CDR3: TGTGCCAGCAGTAAAGCGGGAGAAGGAGATACGCAGTATTTT.